The 27 T cell receptor beta chains given below trace back to one sample, sequenced in a study of cytomegalovirus exposure and HLA in healthy donors (dated by TCRdb to between 2016 and 2019). Preparation of the library involved the immunoSEQ multiplex PCR assay. For the multiplex PCR, a mixture combining 60 forward primers for TCR Vbeta segments and 13 reverse primers for TCR Jbeta segments was used. TCRdb holds this immuneACCESS table with in-frame rearrangements only. Some clones are missing; in checked studies, unresolved V genes explain under half, and the rest has no known cause. The sample table shows over 150,000 clones, and 65% to 80% are seen once. In total, the top ten clones hold about 4% of the sample. Sequenced sample: PBMCs. The receptors here all came from a woman in her forties in good health and CMV-seronegative.

The rearrangement joins TRBV7-9 to TRBJ1-6, with D tentatively TRBD1 (6 bases). CDR1 is SEHNR and CDR2 is FQNEAQ in the germline V gene (reference sequence). The CDR3 loop spans 16 amino acids. V was shortened by 2 bases and J by 0 bases, with 8 bases between the two germline ends. In DNA, the CDR3 is TGTGCCAGCAGCTTAAGGGGGAGCTCCTATAATTCACCCCTCCACTTT. Amino acids: CASSLRGSSYNSPLHF.

This clone was recorded a few times. CDR3 loop: CASSWQTGGQETQYF. The CDR3, as DNA: TGCGCCAGCAGCTGGCAGACAGGGGGGCAAGAGACCCAGTACTTC. This sequence joins TRBV5-1 and TRBJ2-5; TRBD1 matches 9 bases. The germline CDR1 and CDR2 sequences are SGHRS and YFSETQ. CDR3 size: 15 residues. V dropped 3 bases and J dropped 2; count of bases not matched to a gene: 5.

The CDR3 reads CASRPPSGGASWSEQFF. Written as DNA, the CDR3 is TGTGCCAGCAGACCCCCTAGCGGGGGGGCCTCGTGGTCTGAGCAGTTCTTC. The V and J genes are TRBV27 and TRBJ2-1, with 12 positions matching TRBD2. CDR3 size: 17 residues. J gave up 9 bases and V 6 bases, and 15 bases lay outside the gene matches. Germline V lookup: CDR1 MNHEY, CDR2 SMNVEV (reference sequence).

The V and J genes are TRBV30 and TRBJ2-1; 8 bases match TRBD2. Germline values: CDR1 GTSNPN, CDR2 SVGIG (reference sequence). The J segment lost 0 bases and the V segment lost 3 bases, leaving 7 bases of the junction unmatched. The CDR3 has 16 residues. The CDR3 region is CAWRRREVTSYNEQFF. The CDR3 nucleotides read TGTGCCTGGAGAAGGCGGGAGGTCACCTCCTACAATGAGCAGTTCTTC.

The chain combines TRBV27 with TRBJ1-1, with D uncertain. Per germline, CDR1 MNHEY and CDR2 SMNVEV (reference sequence). The CDR3 runs to 12 residues. Trimming left V 4 bases short and J 11 bases short, with 14 bases between. In DNA form, the CDR3 reads TGTGCCAGCAGTTCCAACCAAGGGAGGGCTTTCTTT. Residues: CASSSNQGRAFF.

J is TRBJ1-2 and V is TRBV29-1; 8 positions agree with TRBD1. V lost 8 bases, J lost 8 bases, and 13 bases stayed unmatched. Germline assignment: CDR1 SQVTM and CDR2 ANQGSEA. CDR3 length equals 13 residues. DNA of the CDR3: TGCAGCACATCCTCAGGGGGCGGAGGAGGCTACACCTTC. Translation gives CSTSSGGGGGYTF.

The rearrangement uses TRBV13 and TRBJ2-5; 9 nucleotides match TRBD2. Unmatched junction bases numbered 6, after V lost 0 bases and J lost 4 bases. This CDR3 region has 16 residues. CDR1 is PRHDT, CDR2 FYEKMQ, per germline (reference sequence). DNA of the CDR3: TGTGCCAGCAGCTTAGGGGCTAGCGGGAACGGAGAGACCCAGTACTTC. Translation gives CASSLGASGNGETQYF.

This sequence joins TRBV6-1 and TRBJ2-3; 7 nucleotides match TRBD1. The CDR3 consists of 15 residues. Germline CDR1 is MNHNS and CDR2 is SASEGT. Trimming took 4 bases from V and 2 from J; bases not matched to a gene: 6. The CDR3 nucleotides are TGTGCCAGCAGTGTACAGGGGCGAACCACAGATACGCAGTATTTT. Amino acids: CASSVQGRTTDTQYF.

A few counts support this clone. The gene calls are TRBV11-3 and TRBJ1-1; D not resolved. Trimming pared 0 bases from V and 8 bases from J, leaving 10 bases between. CDR3 length: 13 amino acids. CDR1 is SGHNT and CDR2 is YENEEA in the germline V gene. CDR3 protein: CASSLDMQAEAFF. Written as DNA, the CDR3 is TGTGCCAGCAGCTTAGACATGCAGGCGGAAGCTTTCTTT.

The V gene is TRBV5-1, the J gene TRBJ2-3; no definite D call. CDR1 and CDR2 (germline): SGHRS, YFSETQ. This CDR3 has 16 residues. V dropped 4 bases and J dropped 3 bases, with 18 bases sitting between them. As DNA, the CDR3 is TGCGCCAGCAGCCGCACGGTCGGAGAGAGGACAGATACGCAGTATTTT. It translates to CASSRTVGERTDTQYF. Full variable domain (missing parts from reference TRBV5-1 and TRBJ2-3): KAGVTQTPRYLIKTRGQQVTLSCSPISGHRSVSWYQQTPGQGLQFLFEYFSETQRNKGNFPGRFSGRQFSNSRSEMNVSTLELGDSALYLCASSRTVGERTDTQYFGPGTRLTVL.

This chain connects TRBV11-2 to TRBJ1-5; no clear D gene. CDR1 is SGHAT and CDR2 is FQNNGV in the germline V gene. The CDR3 has 13 residues. Trimming cost V 5 bases and J 7 bases, with 12 bases left between them. CDR3 sequence (DNA): TGTGCCAGCAGCCTCGGGTTTGTGCAGCCCCAGCATTTT. Translated, it gives CASSLGFVQPQHF. The full variable domain, in which reference TRBV11-2 and TRBJ1-5 provide the parts outside the CDR3, is EAGVAQSPRYKIIEKRQSVAFWCNPISGHATLYWYQQILGQGPKLLIQFQNNGVVDDSQLPKDRFSAERLKGVDSTLKIQPAKLEDSAVYLCASSLGFVQPQHFGDGTRLSIL.

As regards this clone: The CDR3 end shows no conserved phenylalanine or tryptophan, and so a read error is likely. The chain joins TRBV30 to TRBJ2-2, with TRBD2 matching 8 bases. Per the germline V gene, CDR1 is GTSNPN and CDR2 is SVGIG (reference sequence). The CDR3 consists of 18 residues. V was pared by 3 bases and J by 0 bases, with 12 bases of the junction left unmatched. The CDR3 region has the DNA TGTGCCTGGAGGACAAGCGGGGGCTTGGCCGCGAACACCGGGGAGCTGTTTGTT. Protein: CAWRTSGGLAANTGELFV.

Only one count was recorded for this clone. Here the CDR3 reads CASSSPGNSNQPQHF. The CDR3 DNA follows: TGTGCCAGCAGCTCCCCAGGGAATAGCAATCAGCCCCAGCATTTT. The chain uses TRBV6-6 and TRBJ1-5; D is perhaps TRBD1 (5 bases). CDR1 MNHNY and CDR2 SVGAGI come from the germline V gene (reference sequence). V was shortened by 6 bases and J by 0 bases, with 12 bases between the two germline ends. CDR3 size: 15 residues.

V and J are TRBV19 and TRBJ1-2; weak D call: TRBD1 (6 bases). This CDR3 contains 15 residues. The germline V and J ends were trimmed by 1 base and 8 bases, with 17 bases remaining between them. Looked up from germline, CDR1 is LNHDA and CDR2 is SQIVND (reference sequence). CDR3 DNA: TGTGCCAGTAGTATAGCGGGGGGGCGGTTCGTCGGCTACACCTTC. Its protein is CASSIAGGRFVGYTF.

The rearrangement uses TRBV18 and TRBJ2-7, with 11 bases matching TRBD1. Germline V gene lookup returns CDR1 KGHSH and CDR2 LQKENI. The CDR3 contains 14 residues. V was pared by 3 bases and J by 4 bases, with 2 bases of the junction left unmatched. CDR3 residues: CASSPGTGGYEQYF. In DNA, the CDR3 is TGTGCCAGCTCACCCGGGACAGGGGGGTACGAGCAGTACTTC.

Remarks on this clone: Within the sample, other DNA sequences also encode this same CDR3. The chain joins TRBV29-1 to TRBJ2-5, with 9 bases that match TRBD1. The CDR3 has 13 residues. V lost 6 bases, J lost 5 bases, and 7 bases stayed unmatched. Germline V gives CDR1 SQVTM, CDR2 ANQGSEA. This chain's CDR3 is CSVVQGAGETQYF. In nucleotides, the CDR3 is TGCAGCGTCGTACAGGGGGCCGGGGAGACCCAGTACTTC.

This chain links TRBV13 with TRBJ2-1, with TRBD1 matching 7 bases. CDR3 length equals 14 residues. CDR1 PRHDT and CDR2 FYEKMQ come from the germline V gene (reference sequence). Germline trimming cut 0 bases from V and 7 bases from J; bases unmatched to any gene: 3. The CDR3: CASSLGTGWNEQFF. The CDR3 DNA is TGTGCCAGCAGCTTAGGGACAGGGTGGAATGAGCAGTTCTTC.

The table lists this clone with a count of one. The rearrangement uses TRBV6-5 and TRBJ1-6; D gene ambiguous. CDR1 and CDR2 (germline): MNHEY, SVGAGI. The ends were cut back, 0 bases at V and 15 bases at J, with 9 bases in the middle. The CDR3 totals 12 residues. DNA for the CDR3: TGTGCCAGCAGTTACTCGAGGCATCACCTCCACTTT. This translates into CASSYSRHHLHF.

The CDR3 spells CASSEPGGSEKLFF. The CDR3 DNA reads as TGCGCCAGCAGCGAACCAGGGGGTAGCGAAAAACTGTTTTTT. This rearrangement joins TRBV10-1 to TRBJ1-4; 7 bases agree with TRBD1. This CDR3 contains 14 residues. Per the germline V gene, CDR1 is WNHNN and CDR2 is SYGVQD (reference sequence). Trimming removed 6 bases from V and 8 bases from J; junction bases left unmatched: 9.

This sequence joins TRBV11-2 and TRBJ1-6; D might be TRBD1 (6 bases). The CDR3 is 13 residues long. V was pared by 2 bases and J by 8 bases, with 7 bases between. CDR1 and CDR2 (germline): SGHAT, FQNNGV. The chain's CDR3 is CASSLNRDSPLHF. DNA of the CDR3: TGTGCCAGCAGCTTAAACAGGGATTCACCCCTCCACTTT.

CDR3 in amino acids: CASSPKTTGSGNTIYF. The CDR3 DNA follows: TGTGCCAGCTCACCTAAGACGACAGGGTCTGGAAACACCATATATTTT. The chain employs TRBV18 and TRBJ1-3, with 7 bases matching TRBD1. J was trimmed by 1 base and V by 3 bases; bases with no gene match: 6. The V gene's germline CDR1 is KGHSH and CDR2 LQKENI. CDR3 size: 16 residues.

This chain connects TRBV21-1 to TRBJ2-7; the listed D gene, TRBD2, was not tested against the DNA. TRBV21-1 is recorded as a pseudogene. This CDR3 is built from 13 residues. The CDR3 sequence: CARGVGETYEQYF. The CDR3 nucleotides are TGTGCCCGCGGTGTGGGTGAGACCTACGAGCAGTACTTC.

This CDR3 reads CASSGQDGGTGELFF. The CDR3 bases are TGTGCCAGCAGTGGACAGGATGGCGGCACCGGGGAGCTGTTTTTT. J is TRBJ2-2 and V is TRBV6-1, with a tentative D call TRBD1 (6 bases). V gave up 4 bases and J gave up 4 bases, with 13 bases separating them. The germline gives CDR1 MNHNS, CDR2 SASEGT. CDR3 length equals 15 residues.

J is TRBJ1-1 and V is TRBV7-9, with TRBD1 as a possible D gene (6 bases). Germline V gene lookup returns CDR1 SEHNR and CDR2 FQNEAQ (reference sequence). V lost 2 bases, J lost 2 bases, and 12 bases lay in between. The CDR3 consists of 15 residues. CDR3 nucleotides: TGTGCCAGCAGCTTAACCGGACAGACAAACACTGAAGCTTTCTTT. This gives the protein CASSLTGQTNTEAFF.

J is TRBJ2-2 and V is TRBV6-5, with D perhaps matching TRBD1 (6 bases). V was clipped by 4 bases and J by 6 bases, with 12 bases between them. This CDR3 region has 14 residues. Germline V gives CDR1 MNHEY, CDR2 SVGAGI. CDR3 amino acids: CASSSRGGSGELFF. CDR3 sequence (DNA): TGTGCCAGCAGTTCACGAGGGGGTTCCGGGGAGCTGTTTTTT.

V is TRBV5-1 and J is TRBJ1-1; 9 nucleotides line up with TRBD1. Germline CDR1 is SGHRS and CDR2 is YFSETQ. This CDR3 is 16 amino acids long. Trimming at V came to 0 bases and at J to 0 bases, leaving 3 bases not matched to a gene. CDR3 bases: TGCGCCAGCAGCTTGGAAACAGGGGGCTTGAACACTGAAGCTTTCTTT. It encodes CASSLETGGLNTEAFF. The variable domain in full, with the rest retrieved from reference TRBV5-1 and TRBJ1-1, is KAGVTQTPRYLIKTRGQQVTLSCSPISGHRSVSWYQQTPGQGLQFLFEYFSETQRNKGNFPGRFSGRQFSNSRSEMNVSTLELGDSALYLCASSLETGGLNTEAFFGQGTRLTVV.

The chain couples TRBV5-1 to TRBJ2-7; 7 nucleotides align to TRBD1. The CDR3 consists of 15 residues. The V gene end was trimmed by 5 bases and the J gene end by 4 bases; junction bases not matched to a gene: 12. Looked up from germline, CDR1 is SGHRS and CDR2 is YFSETQ. The CDR3 bases are TGCGCCAGCAGTTTCCTCCGGGACAGCGCATACGAGCAGTACTTC. Its protein is CASSFLRDSAYEQYF.